This T cell receptor beta chain was observed in a study of Ad26.COV2.S vaccination and SARS-CoV-2 variants. The assay was immunoSEQ multiplex PCR, and TCRdb's table has in-frame clones only and misses some. The sample lists fewer than 300,000 clones, 80% to 90% seen once, with 3% to 4% in the top ten. The CDR3 length is 14 residues. V lost 5 bases, J lost 8 bases, and 17 bases lay in between. Germline V gene data show CDR1 as SGHTA and CDR2 as FQGNSA. This sample's treatment: 15 to 20 received Ad26.COV2.S at low or high dose, single or two shots; about five received placebo; per-sample allocation not given. Day 63 after the first injection of vaccine or placebo was the sampling time. Donation was by an adult aged 18-55 years who was in Boston.

V gene TRBV7-2 combines with J gene TRBJ2-3, with D possibly being TRBD1 (7 bases). The sequences come from peripheral blood, collected in a trial of Ad26.COV2.S vaccine versus placebo. This receptor was obtained from a person aged 18 to 65 who received the Ad26.COV2.S COVID-19 vaccine or a placebo. CDR3 sequence (DNA): TGTGCCAGCAGCATCGGGGGTAGGGGGCGTACGCAGTATTTT. Translated, it gives CASSIGGRGRTQYF.